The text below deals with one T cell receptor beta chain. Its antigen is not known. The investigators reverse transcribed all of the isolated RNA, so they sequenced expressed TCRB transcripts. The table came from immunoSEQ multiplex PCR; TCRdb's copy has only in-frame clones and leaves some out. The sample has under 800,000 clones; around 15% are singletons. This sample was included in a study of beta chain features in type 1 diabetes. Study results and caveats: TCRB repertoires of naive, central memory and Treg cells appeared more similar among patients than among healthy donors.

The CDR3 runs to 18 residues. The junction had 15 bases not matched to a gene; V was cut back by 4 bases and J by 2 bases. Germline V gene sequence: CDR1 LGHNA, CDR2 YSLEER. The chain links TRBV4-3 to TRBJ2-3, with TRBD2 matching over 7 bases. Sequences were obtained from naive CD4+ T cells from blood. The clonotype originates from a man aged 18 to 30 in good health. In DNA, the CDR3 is TGCGCCAGCAGCCCCGGGCGAATACCTAGCGGAGCCACAGATACGCAGTATTTT. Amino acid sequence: CASSPGRIPSGATDTQYF.